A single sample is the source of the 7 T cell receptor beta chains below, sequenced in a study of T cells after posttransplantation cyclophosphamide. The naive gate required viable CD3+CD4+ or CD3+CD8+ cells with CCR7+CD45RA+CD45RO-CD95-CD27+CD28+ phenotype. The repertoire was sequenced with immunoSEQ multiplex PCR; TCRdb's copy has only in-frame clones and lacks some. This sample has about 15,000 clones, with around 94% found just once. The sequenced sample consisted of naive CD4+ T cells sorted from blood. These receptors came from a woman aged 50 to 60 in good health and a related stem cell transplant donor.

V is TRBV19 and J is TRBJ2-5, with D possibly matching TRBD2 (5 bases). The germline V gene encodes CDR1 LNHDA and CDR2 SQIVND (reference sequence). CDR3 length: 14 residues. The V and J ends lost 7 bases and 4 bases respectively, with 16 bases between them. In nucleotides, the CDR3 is TGTGCCAGTACCAACAGAGAGGGTCGAGAGACCCAGTACTTC. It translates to CASTNREGRETQYF.

Here the CDR3 reads CASSYRGREEREGLNTGELFF. The CDR3 nucleotides are TGTGCCAGCAGCTACAGGGGGCGCGAGGAGCGGGAGGGCCTGAACACCGGGGAGCTGTTTTTT. The rearrangement links TRBV9 to TRBJ2-2; the D gene is possibly TRBD2 (10 bases). The CDR3 totals 21 residues. V was trimmed by 4 bases and J by 1 base, leaving 29 bases between them. CDR1 SGDLS and CDR2 YYNGEE come from the germline V gene.

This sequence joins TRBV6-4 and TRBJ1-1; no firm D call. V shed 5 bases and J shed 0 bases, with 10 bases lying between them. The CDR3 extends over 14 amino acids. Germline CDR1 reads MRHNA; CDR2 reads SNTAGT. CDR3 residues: CASSPEGVNTEAFF. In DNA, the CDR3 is TGTGCCAGCAGTCCGGAGGGAGTGAACACTGAAGCTTTCTTT.

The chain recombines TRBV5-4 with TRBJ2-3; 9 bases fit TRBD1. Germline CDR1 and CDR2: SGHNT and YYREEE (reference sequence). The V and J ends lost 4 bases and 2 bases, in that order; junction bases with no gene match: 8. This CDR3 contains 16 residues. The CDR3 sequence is CASSVTGGSPTDTQYF. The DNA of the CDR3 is TGTGCCAGCAGCGTAACAGGGGGCTCCCCCACAGATACGCAGTATTTT.

The CDR3, as DNA: TGTGCCAGCAGTGGGGGGGGGCCCATGAACACTGAAGCTTTCTTT. Its translation is CASSGGGPMNTEAFF. This chain connects TRBV2 to TRBJ1-1, with a weak D call TRBD1 (6 bases). Germline CDR1 and CDR2: SNHLY and FYNNEI. This CDR3 region has 15 residues. V was cut by 4 bases and J by 0 bases, with 12 bases left in between.

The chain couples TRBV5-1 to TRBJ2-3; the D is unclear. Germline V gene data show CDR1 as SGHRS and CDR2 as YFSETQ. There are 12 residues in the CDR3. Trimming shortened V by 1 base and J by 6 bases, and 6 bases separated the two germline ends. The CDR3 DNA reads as TGCGCCAGCAGCTTGTGGGCTGATACGCAGTATTTT. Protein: CASSLWADTQYF.

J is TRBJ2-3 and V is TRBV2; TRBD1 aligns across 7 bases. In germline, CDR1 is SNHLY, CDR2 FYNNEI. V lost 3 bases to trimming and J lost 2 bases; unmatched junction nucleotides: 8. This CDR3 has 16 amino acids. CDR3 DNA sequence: TGTGCCAGCAGTGAGGGGACAGCCGGGGTCACAGATACGCAGTATTTT. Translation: CASSEGTAGVTDTQYF. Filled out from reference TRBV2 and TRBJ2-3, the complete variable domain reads EPEVTQTPSHQVTQMGQEVILRCVPISNHLYFYWYRQILGQKVEFLVSFYNNEISEKSEIFDDQFSVERPDGSNFTLKIRSTKLEDSAMYFCASSEGTAGVTDTQYFGPGTRLTVL.